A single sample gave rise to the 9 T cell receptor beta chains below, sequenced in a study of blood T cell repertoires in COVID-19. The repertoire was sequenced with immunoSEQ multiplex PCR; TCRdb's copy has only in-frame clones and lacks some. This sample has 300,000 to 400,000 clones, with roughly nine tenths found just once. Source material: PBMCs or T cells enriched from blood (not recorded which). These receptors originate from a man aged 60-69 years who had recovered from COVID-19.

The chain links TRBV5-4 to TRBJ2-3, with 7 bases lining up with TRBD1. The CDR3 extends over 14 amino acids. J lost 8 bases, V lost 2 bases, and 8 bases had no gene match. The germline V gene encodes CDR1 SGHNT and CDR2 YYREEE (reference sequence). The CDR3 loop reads CASSLQGSSVTQYF. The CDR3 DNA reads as TGTGCCAGCAGCTTACAGGGGTCCTCGGTTACGCAGTATTTT.

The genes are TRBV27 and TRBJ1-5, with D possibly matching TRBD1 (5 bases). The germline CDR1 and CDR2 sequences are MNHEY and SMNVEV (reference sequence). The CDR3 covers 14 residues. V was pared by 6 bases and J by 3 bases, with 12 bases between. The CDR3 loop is CASRRGGFNQPQHF. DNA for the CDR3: TGTGCCAGCAGGAGGGGAGGTTTCAATCAGCCCCAGCATTTT.

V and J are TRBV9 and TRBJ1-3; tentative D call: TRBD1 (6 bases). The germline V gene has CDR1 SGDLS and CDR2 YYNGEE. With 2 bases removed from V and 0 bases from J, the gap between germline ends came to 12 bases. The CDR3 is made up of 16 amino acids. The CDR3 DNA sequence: TGTGCCAGCAGCGTGGACAGCGACTACTCTGGAAACACCATATATTTT. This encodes CASSVDSDYSGNTIYF.

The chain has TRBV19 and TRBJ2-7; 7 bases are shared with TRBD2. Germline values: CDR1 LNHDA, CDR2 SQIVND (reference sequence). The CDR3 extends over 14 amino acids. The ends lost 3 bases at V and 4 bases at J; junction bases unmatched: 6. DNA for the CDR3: TGTGCCAGTAGTATCGGCGGGGGAGGTTACGAGCAGTACTTC. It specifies CASSIGGGGYEQYF.

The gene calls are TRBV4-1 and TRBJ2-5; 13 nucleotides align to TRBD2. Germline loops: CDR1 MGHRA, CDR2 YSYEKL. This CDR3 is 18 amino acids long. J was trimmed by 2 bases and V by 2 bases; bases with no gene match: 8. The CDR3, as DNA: TGCGCCAGCAGCCAAACTAGCGGGAGGGCCGGGGGGCAAGAGACCCAGTACTTC. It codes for CASSQTSGRAGGQETQYF.

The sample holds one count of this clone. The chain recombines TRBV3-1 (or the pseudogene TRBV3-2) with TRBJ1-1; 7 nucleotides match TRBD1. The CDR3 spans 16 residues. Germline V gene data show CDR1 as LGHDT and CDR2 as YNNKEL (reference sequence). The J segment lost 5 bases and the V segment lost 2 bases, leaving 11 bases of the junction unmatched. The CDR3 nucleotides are TGTGCCAGCAGCCAACGATTGACAGGGTCGTTGACTGAAGCTTTCTTT. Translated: CASSQRLTGSLTEAFF.

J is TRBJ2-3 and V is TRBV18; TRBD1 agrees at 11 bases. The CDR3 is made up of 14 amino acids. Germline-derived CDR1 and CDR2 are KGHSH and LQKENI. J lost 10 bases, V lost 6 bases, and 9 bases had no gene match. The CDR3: CASSYPRTGGPQYF. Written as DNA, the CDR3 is TGTGCCAGCTCTTACCCTAGGACAGGGGGCCCGCAGTATTTT.

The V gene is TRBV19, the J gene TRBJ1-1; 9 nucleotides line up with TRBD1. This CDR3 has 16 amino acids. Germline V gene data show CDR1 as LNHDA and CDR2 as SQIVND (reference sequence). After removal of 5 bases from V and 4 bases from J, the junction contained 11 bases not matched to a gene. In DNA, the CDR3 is TGTGCCAGTAGTCTTGATACAGGGGGCTGGAGCACTGAAGCTTTCTTT. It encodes CASSLDTGGWSTEAFF.

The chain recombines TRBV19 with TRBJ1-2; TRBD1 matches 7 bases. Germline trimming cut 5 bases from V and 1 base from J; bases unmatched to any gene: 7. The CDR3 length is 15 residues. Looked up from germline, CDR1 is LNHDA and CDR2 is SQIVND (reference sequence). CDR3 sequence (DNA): TGTGCCAGTAGTGTTCGGACAGGAGATAACTATGGCTACACCTTC. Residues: CASSVRTGDNYGYTF.